This T cell receptor (beta chain) appears in the sequencing data of a study of tumor-infiltrating lymphocytes in primary liver carcinoma. Total RNA (around 500 ng) served as template for TCR beta cDNA synthesis primed by a constant-region primer. What produced the TCR beta libraries was three nested multiplex PCR rounds using slightly modified ARM-PCR. PCR rounds one and two used TRBV1-TRBV30 forward primers with a C-beta reverse primer for around 11 cycles each. TCRdb reanalysed the multiplex PCR reads using MiXCR and keeps one entry per CDR3 protein. The sample comprises 300,000 to 400,000 distinct CDR3 sequences, roughly two thirds of which are singletons, and roughly 9% rests with the top ten. Findings of the study overall: Tumor top-250-clone fraction significantly exceeded that of blood (p = 0.039).

Both blood RNA, taken from unsorted whole blood, and germline DNA were extracted. Germline V lookup: CDR1 SGHNT, CDR2 YYREEE (reference sequence). The CDR3 length is 15 residues. As for this clonotype: The antigen is undetermined. An end of the junction differs from the germline gene, which may be a read error.

The rearrangement uses TRBV5-4 and TRBJ2-5; TRBD2 aligns across 8 bases. The sequence derives from a man aged 40-49 years with primary liver carcinoma and hepatitis B virus infection. The sequenced sample consisted of peripheral blood. In DNA form, the CDR3 reads TGTGCCAGCAGCTCCGGGACTAGTAAACGTGAGACCCGGTACTTC. Its protein is CASSSGTSKRETRYF. Variable domain in full (rest from reference TRBV5-4 and TRBJ2-5): ETGVTQSPTHLIKTRGQQVTLRCSSQSGHNTVSWYQQALGQGPQFIFQYYREEENGRGNFPPRFSGLQFPNYSSELNVNALELDDSALYLCASSSGTSKRETRYFGPGTRLLVL.